This T cell receptor (beta chain) was sequenced in a study of blood T cell repertoires in COVID-19. Study-level information: The analysed material was cDNA or gDNA that came from T cells, B-cell-depleted T cells, or PBMCs.

Study members were between about 18 and 95 years old and lived in approximately 25 US regions. CDR3 size: 11 residues. The V and J ends lost 4 bases and 6 bases respectively, with 9 bases between them. Germline V gene sequence: CDR1 SQVTM, CDR2 ANQGSEA. Sequencing was performed with immunoSEQ multiplex PCR; in TCRdb, only in-frame clones are kept and a portion is missing. This table holds over 400,000 clones, approximately 86% found once. A word on this clone: This specimen includes other DNA sequences encoding the same CDR3.

The clonotype comes from a woman aged 55-70 years who had recovered from COVID-19. The sequenced sample was PBMCs or T cells enriched from blood (not recorded which). The chain has TRBV29-1 and TRBJ1-2, with a weak D call TRBD1 (5 bases). In nucleotides, the CDR3 is TGCAGCGTTGGTTTAGGGGATGGCTACACCTTC. Translating gives CSVGLGDGYTF.